The following is a TCR beta chain sequence with its context. The antigen is unknown. Profiling relied on immunoSEQ multiplex PCR, and the TCRdb table lists in-frame clones only, not all of them. The sample lists tens of thousands of clones; more than 60% were seen once. These data belong to a study of radiotherapy plus CTLA-4 blockade in lung cancer. V lost 5 bases and J 3 bases, leaving 8 bases between the germline ends. There are 12 residues in the CDR3. Germline values: CDR1 MNHEY, CDR2 SMNVEV (reference sequence). Study-wide points: TCR clones from tumors expanded in blood after radiotherapy plus ipilimumab.

V gene TRBV27 combines with J gene TRBJ2-7; D not certain. Sequencing used peripheral blood, obtained from a patient treated with radiotherapy plus ipilimumab. The receptor's source is a human donor with non-small cell lung cancer whose response to radiotherapy plus ipilimumab could not be evaluated. Some clones in this sample may be carry-over from other donors' samples. The CDR3: CASSDSYYEQYF. In DNA, the CDR3 is TGTGCCAGCAGTGATTCCTACTACGAGCAGTACTTC.